The source of this T cell receptor (beta chain) is a study of T cell responses to AZD1222 COVID-19 vaccine. Study-wide points: Just 5 to 7 people given AZD1222 tested seropositive at baseline. Spike-specific TCR breadth and depth went up after people got two AZD1222 doses. Donors were chiefly white British, with a greater number of females, and clonal diversity was perhaps underestimated. Across spike, vaccine-associated CD4 TCRs were found, dominant at 160-218 and 743-854.

About this clone itself: Antigen unknown.

Trimming left V 0 bases short and J 3 bases short, with 9 bases between. CDR1 KGHSH and CDR2 LQKENI come from the germline V gene. The CDR3 has 14 residues. Only in-frame clones appear in the TCRdb table, and some are missing; sequencing was by immunoSEQ multiplex PCR. This table has about 170,000 clones, approximately 92% appearing once. This chain uses TRBV18 with TRBJ2-7; D is perhaps TRBD1 (6 bases). This receptor was taken from an adult in good health. Material: peripheral blood, obtained on day 0 of AZD1222 vaccination. The CDR3 coding sequence is TGTGCCAGCTCACCACCAGGACAGAACTACGAGCAGTACTTC. Its protein product is CASSPPGQNYEQYF.